The rows below give T cell receptor beta chains drawn from one sample of a study of T cells after yellow fever vaccination. TCRdb reprocessed the 5' RACE reads with MiXCR, giving one entry per CDR3 protein. The sample shows some 80,000 distinct CDR3 sequences, less than 15% of them seen only once. The source material was CD8+ T cells not binding an NS4B(214-222) dextramer, sorted from PBMCs, sampled about 20 days after the first yellow fever vaccination. These receptors were taken from a man between 18 and 29 years old who received the YFV17D yellow fever vaccine. The CDR3 runs from the conserved cysteine through the conserved F or W. Each record gives: CDR3 protein, CDR3 DNA, V gene, D gene, CDR3 length, J gene, clone size. The D gene is left open where the match is weak. Only some rows state a clone size, as once, few, many or a class for expanded clones.

CASARGGAIYNEQFF,TGTGCCAGCGCGCGGGGGGGGGCTATCTACAATGAGCAGTTCTTC,TRBV11-2,TRBD2,15,TRBJ2-1,few
CASSDLAGRWNSYEQYF,TGCGCCAGCAGCGATTTGGCAGGAAGGTGGAACTCCTACGAGCAGTACTTC,TRBV4-1,NA,17,TRBJ2-7,few
CSVALFLSTSESTGELFF,TGCAGCGTTGCCCTCTTCCTATCGACTAGCGAGAGCACCGGGGAGCTGTTTTTT,TRBV29-1,TRBD2,18,TRBJ2-2,few
CASSQGLTSTDTQYF,TGCGCCAGCAGCCAAGGCCTAACAAGCACAGATACGCAGTATTTT,TRBV4-3,NA,15,TRBJ2-3,many
CASRKGDEQYF,TGCGCCAGCAGGAAGGGTGACGAGCAGTACTTC,TRBV5-1,NA,11,TRBJ2-7,few
CASSPTGAVDYEQYF,TGTGCCAGCAGCCCTACGGGGGCCGTAGACTACGAGCAGTACTTC,TRBV25-1,NA,15,TRBJ2-7,few
CASSGVIASTDTQYF,TGTGCCAGCAGTGGGGTCATAGCGAGCACAGATACGCAGTATTTT,TRBV12-3/TRBV12-4,NA,15,TRBJ2-3,NA
CASSYSGRPVYEQYF,TGTGCCAGCAGTTATTCCGGCAGACCTGTCTACGAGCAGTACTTC,TRBV6-2/TRBV6-3,NA,15,TRBJ2-7,few
CASSPTSGGANEQFF,TGTGCCAGCAGCCCTACTAGCGGGGGGGCCAATGAGCAGTTCTTC,TRBV6-1,TRBD2,15,TRBJ2-1,many
CASSLATWDQETQYF,TGCGCCAGCAGCTTGGCCACCTGGGACCAAGAGACCCAGTACTTC,TRBV5-1,NA,15,TRBJ2-5,NA